This T cell receptor (beta chain) was observed in a study of T cell repertoires in cytomegalovirus infection. Each CDR3 protein is one row after TCRdb ran MiXCR on the reads. Of about 350,000 distinct CDR3 sequences listed, about 35% are singletons. Worth noting for this clonotype: Its antigen is as yet unknown.

This CDR3 is 15 amino acids long. V was shortened by 5 bases and J by 2 bases, with 16 bases between the two germline ends. Germline V CDR1 and CDR2: LGHDT, YNNKEL (reference sequence). Study findings and constraints: Within the response measured ex vivo, HLA-C-restricted CMV-specific TCR beta clonotypes were dominant. Cumulated frequencies of public TCR beta families served to identify carriers of CMV plus the relevant HLA.

The receptor's source is a human donor in good health (CMV status not recorded). Some clones in this sample may be carry-over from other donors' samples. V gene TRBV3-1 combines with J gene TRBJ2-7; tentatively, D is TRBD2 (6 bases). The sample was cultured PBMCs, taken from culture after CMV antigen stimulation. For the CDR3, the DNA is TGTGCCAGCAGCGCCCGGGACTTACCACCCTACGAGCAGTACTTC. It yields the protein CASSARDLPPYEQYF.